The T cell receptor beta chain described here comes from a study of blood T cells in healthy people across ages. V was trimmed by 2 bases and J by 7 bases, leaving 20 bases between them. Germline CDR1 SGHTA, CDR2 FQGNSA. This CDR3 is built from 16 residues. Study-level results: Greater diversity and more naive CD4+ cells were seen in long-lived donors than in aged donors. Per million T cells, the diversity of TCR beta decreased roughly linearly as age advanced. PBMCs left unsorted prevented a conclusive naive versus antigen-experienced comparison.

The second PCR ran about 6 to 11 cycles with a sample-barcoded 5' primer and J-beta primers. Every individual sample yielded 3 million or more paired-end reads (each containing CDR3). TCRdb passed the 5' RACE reads through MiXCR, listing each CDR3 protein once. This table has about 1.7 million distinct CDR3 sequences, 28% appearing once. Comments on this clonotype: What it binds is unknown.

This sequence originates from a woman in her 30s in good health. The sequencing sample was made of blood. V usage is TRBV7-2 and J usage is TRBJ1-2; possible D gene TRBD1, 5 bases. In DNA, the CDR3 is TGTGCCAGCAGCTTAAATCATGTCTCCGCGGGGGGTGGCTACACCTTC. Residues: CASSLNHVSAGGGYTF.